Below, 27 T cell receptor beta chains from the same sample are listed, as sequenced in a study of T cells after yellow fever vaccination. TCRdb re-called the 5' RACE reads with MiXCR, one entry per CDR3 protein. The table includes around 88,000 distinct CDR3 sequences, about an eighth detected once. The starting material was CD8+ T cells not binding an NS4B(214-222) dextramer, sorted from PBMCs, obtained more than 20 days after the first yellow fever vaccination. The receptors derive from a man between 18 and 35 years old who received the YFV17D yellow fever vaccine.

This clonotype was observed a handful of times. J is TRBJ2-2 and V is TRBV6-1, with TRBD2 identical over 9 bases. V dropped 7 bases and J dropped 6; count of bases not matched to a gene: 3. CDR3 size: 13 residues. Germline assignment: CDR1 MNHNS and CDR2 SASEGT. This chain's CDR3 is CASTAGGPGELFF. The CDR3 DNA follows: TGTGCCAGCACGGCGGGGGGGCCCGGGGAGCTGTTTTTT.

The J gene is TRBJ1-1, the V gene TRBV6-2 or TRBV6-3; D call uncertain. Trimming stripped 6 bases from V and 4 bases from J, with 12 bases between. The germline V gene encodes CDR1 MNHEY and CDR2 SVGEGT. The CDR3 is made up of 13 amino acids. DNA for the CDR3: TGTGCCAGCAGACCCCTACAGCGCACTGAAGCTTTCTTT. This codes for CASRPLQRTEAFF.

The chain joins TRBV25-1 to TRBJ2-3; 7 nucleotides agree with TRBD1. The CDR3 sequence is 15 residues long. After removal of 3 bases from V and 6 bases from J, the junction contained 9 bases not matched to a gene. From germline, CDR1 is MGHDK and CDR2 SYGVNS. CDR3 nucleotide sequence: TGTGCCAGCAGTGACAGGGGGACCACATTGGATACGCAGTATTTT. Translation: CASSDRGTTLDTQYF.

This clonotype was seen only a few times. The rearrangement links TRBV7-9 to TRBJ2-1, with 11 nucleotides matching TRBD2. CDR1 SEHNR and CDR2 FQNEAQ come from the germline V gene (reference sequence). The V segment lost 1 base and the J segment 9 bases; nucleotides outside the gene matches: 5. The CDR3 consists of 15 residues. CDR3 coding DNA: TGTGCCAGCAGCTTAGTCGCCCTAGCGGGGGGTGAGCAGTTCTTC. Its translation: CASSLVALAGGEQFF.

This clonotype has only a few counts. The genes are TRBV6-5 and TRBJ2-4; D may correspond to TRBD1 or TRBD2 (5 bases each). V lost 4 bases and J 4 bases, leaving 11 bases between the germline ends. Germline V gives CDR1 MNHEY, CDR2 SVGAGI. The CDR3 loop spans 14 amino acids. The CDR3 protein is CASSSGPEKNIQYF. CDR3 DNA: TGTGCCAGCAGTTCGGGGCCAGAGAAAAACATTCAGTACTTC.

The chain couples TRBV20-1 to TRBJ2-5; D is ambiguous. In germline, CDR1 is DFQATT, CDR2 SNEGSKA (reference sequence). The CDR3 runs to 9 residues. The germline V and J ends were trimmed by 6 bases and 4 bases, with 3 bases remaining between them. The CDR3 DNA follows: TGCAGTGCACCAGAGACCCAGTACTTC. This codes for CSAPETQYF.

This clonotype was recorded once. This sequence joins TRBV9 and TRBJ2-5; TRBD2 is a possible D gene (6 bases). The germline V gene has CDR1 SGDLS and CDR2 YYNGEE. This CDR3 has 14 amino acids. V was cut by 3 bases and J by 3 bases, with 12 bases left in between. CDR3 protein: CASSAPWGEETQYF. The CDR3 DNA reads TGTGCCAGCAGCGCCCCGTGGGGGGAAGAGACCCAGTACTTC.

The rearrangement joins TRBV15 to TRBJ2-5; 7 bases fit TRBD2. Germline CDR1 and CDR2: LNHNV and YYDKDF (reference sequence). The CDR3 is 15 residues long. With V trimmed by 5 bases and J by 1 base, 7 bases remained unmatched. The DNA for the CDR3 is TGTGCCACCAGCGCATGGCGGGAGTTCCAAGAGACCCAGTACTTC. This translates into CATSAWREFQETQYF. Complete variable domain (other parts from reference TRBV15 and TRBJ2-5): DAMVIQNPRYQVTQFGKPVTLSCSQTLNHNVMYWYQQKSSQAPKLLFHYYDKDFNNEADTPDNFQSRRPNTSFCFLDIRSPGLGDTAMYLCATSAWREFQETQYFGPGTRLLVL.

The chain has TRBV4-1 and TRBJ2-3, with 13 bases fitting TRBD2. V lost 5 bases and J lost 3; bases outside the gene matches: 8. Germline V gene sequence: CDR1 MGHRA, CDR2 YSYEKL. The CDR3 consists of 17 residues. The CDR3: CASSSLTSGGRTDTQYF. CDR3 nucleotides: TGCGCCAGCAGCTCATTGACTAGCGGGGGGCGAACAGATACGCAGTATTTT.

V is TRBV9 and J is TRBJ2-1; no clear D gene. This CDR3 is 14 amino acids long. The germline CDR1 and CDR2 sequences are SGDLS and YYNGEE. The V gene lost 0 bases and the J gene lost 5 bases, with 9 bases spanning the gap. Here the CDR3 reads CASSVAGVHNEQFF. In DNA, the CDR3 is TGTGCCAGCAGCGTAGCTGGGGTCCACAATGAGCAGTTCTTC.

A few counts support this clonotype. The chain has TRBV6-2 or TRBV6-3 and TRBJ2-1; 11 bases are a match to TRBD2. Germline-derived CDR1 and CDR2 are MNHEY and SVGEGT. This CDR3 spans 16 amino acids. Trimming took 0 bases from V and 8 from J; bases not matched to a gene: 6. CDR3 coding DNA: TGTGCCAGCAGTTACTCGTTAGCGGGGGGGCCGGATGAGCAGTTCTTC. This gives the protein CASSYSLAGGPDEQFF.

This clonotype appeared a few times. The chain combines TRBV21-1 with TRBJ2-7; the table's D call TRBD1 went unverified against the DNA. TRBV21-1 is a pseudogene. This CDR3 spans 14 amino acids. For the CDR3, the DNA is TGTGCCAGCAGCAACTCAAGGGACAACGGTTCCTACTACGTC. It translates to CASSNSRDNGSYYV.

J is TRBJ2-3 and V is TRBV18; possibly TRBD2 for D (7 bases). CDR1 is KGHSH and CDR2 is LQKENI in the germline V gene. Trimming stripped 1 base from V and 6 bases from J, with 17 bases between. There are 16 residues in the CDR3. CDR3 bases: TGTGCCAGCTCACCACGGCGGGGGCCCGGGTATGATACGCAGTATTTT. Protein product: CASSPRRGPGYDTQYF.

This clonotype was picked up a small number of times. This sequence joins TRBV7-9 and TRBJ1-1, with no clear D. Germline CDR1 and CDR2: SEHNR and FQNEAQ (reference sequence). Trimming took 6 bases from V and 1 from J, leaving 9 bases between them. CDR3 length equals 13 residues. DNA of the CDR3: TGTGCCAGCAGAGGCACTTCGAACACTGAAGCTTTCTTT. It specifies CASRGTSNTEAFF.

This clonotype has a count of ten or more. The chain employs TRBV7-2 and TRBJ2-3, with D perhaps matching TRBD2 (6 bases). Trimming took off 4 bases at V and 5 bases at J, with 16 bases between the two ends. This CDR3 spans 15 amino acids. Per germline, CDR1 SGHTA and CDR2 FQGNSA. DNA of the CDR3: TGTGCCAGCAGCTCCCAACTTAGGGAGGAAGATACGCAGTATTTT. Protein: CASSSQLREEDTQYF.

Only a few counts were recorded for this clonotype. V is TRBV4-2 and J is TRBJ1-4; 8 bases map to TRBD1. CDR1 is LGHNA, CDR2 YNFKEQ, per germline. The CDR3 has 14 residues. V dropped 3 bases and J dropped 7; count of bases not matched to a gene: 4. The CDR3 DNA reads TGTGCCAGCAGCCATGAGGGACAGGCTGAAAAACTGTTTTTT. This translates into CASSHEGQAEKLFF.

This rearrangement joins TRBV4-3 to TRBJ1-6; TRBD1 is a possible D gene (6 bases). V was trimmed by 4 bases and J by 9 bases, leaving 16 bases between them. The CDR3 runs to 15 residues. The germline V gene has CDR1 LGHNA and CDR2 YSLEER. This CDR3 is CASSPRTASTSPLHF. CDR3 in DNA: TGCGCCAGCAGCCCCCGGACAGCGAGTACTTCACCCCTCCACTTT.

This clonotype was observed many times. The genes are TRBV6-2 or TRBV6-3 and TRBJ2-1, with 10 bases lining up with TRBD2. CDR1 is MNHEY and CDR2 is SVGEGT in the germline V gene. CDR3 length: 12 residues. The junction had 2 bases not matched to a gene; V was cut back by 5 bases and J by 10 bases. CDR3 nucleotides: TGTGCCAGCAGTCGACTAGCGGGCGAGCAGTTCTTC. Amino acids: CASSRLAGEQFF.

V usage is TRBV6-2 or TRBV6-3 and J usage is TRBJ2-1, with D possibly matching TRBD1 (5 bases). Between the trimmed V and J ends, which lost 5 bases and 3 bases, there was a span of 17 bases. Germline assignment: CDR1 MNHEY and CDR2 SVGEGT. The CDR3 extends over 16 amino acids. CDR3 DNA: TGTGCCAGCAGTCAGCCACAGGACCCCCGCTACAATGAGCAGTTCTTC. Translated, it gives CASSQPQDPRYNEQFF.

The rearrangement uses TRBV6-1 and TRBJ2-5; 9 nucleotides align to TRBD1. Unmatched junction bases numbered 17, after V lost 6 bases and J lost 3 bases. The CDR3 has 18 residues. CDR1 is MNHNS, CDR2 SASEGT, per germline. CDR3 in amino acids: CASRETGGHQPPKETQYF. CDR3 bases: TGTGCCAGCAGAGAAACAGGGGGCCATCAACCGCCTAAAGAGACCCAGTACTTC.

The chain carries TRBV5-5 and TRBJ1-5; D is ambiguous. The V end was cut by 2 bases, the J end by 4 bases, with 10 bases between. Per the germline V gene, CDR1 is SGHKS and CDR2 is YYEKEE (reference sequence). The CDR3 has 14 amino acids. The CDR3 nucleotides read TGTGCCAGCAGCTTAAGTATCTCGAATCAGCCCCAGCATTTT. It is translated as CASSLSISNQPQHF.

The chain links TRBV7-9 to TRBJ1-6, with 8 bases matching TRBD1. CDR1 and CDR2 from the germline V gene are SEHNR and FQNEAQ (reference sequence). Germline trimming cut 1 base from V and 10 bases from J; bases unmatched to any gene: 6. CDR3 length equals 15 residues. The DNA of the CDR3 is TGTGCCAGCAGCTTAGTGCAGGGGGCAGGATCACCCCTCCACTTT. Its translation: CASSLVQGAGSPLHF. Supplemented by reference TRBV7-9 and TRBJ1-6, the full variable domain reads DTGVSQNPRHKITKRGQNVTFRCDPISEHNRLYWYRQTLGQGPEFLTYFQNEAQLEKSRLLSDRFSAERPKGSFSTLEIQRTEQGDSAMYLCASSLVQGAGSPLHFGNGTRLTVT.

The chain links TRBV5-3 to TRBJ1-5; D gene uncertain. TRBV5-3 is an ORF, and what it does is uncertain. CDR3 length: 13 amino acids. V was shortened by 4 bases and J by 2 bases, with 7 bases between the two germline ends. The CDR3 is CARSPAGNQPQHF. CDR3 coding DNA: TGTGCCAGAAGCCCGGCGGGCAATCAGCCCCAGCATTTT.

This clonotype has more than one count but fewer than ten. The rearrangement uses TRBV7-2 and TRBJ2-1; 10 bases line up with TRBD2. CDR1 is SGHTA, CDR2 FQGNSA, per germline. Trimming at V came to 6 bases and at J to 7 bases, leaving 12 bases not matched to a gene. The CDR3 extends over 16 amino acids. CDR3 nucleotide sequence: TGTGCCAGCAGGGTCTTGGGGAGCGGGGGGGGAAATGAGCAGTTCTTC. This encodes CASRVLGSGGGNEQFF. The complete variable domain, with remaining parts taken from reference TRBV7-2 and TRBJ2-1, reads GAGVSQSPSNKVTEKGKDVELRCDPISGHTALYWYRQSLGQGLEFLIYFQGNSAPDKSGLPSDRFSAERTGGSVSTLTIQRTQQEDSAVYLCASRVLGSGGGNEQFFGPGTRLTVL.

DNA of the CDR3: TGTGCCAGCAGTCCGACAGTTTTCTCCTACTATGGCTACACCTTC. The encoded protein is CASSPTVFSYYGYTF. V and J are TRBV12-3 or TRBV12-4 and TRBJ1-2, with D maybe TRBD1 (5 bases). V was shortened by 5 bases and J by 3 bases, with 16 bases between the two germline ends. This CDR3 contains 15 residues.

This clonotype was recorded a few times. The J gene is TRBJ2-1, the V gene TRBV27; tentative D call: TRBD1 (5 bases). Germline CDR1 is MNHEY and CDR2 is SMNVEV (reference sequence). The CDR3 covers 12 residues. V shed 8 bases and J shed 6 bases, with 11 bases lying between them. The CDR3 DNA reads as TGTGCCAGCTCCGTTGGGGCCAATGAGCAGTTCTTC. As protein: CASSVGANEQFF.

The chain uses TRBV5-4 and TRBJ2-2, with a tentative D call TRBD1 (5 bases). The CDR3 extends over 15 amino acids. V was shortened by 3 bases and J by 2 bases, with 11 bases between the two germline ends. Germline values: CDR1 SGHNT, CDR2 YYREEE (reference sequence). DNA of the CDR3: TGTGCCAGCAGCTCCGAAGGACACAACACCGGGGAGCTGTTTTTT. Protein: CASSSEGHNTGELFF.